The source of this T cell receptor beta chain is a study of CD8 T cells in ankylosing spondylitis. Study results and caveats: Blood from ankylosing spondylitis patients appeared to carry a characteristic roughly 8-variant TCR beta motif. Clones tied to disease were said to be significantly enriched in matched ankylosing spondylitis synovial fluid.

TCRdb called the 5' RACE reads again in MiXCR, with one record for every CDR3 protein. The repertoire holds tens of thousands of distinct CDR3 sequences, with approximately 8.9% as singletons. Of note for this clonotype: Its matching antigen is unknown.

V was shortened by 2 bases and J by 4 bases, with 6 bases between the two germline ends. The CDR3 totals 12 residues. Germline values: CDR1 MNHNY, CDR2 SVGAGI (reference sequence). Sequenced material: blood, either unsorted or a sorted T cell fraction (not recorded which). This chain links TRBV6-6 with TRBJ2-7; maybe TRBD1 (6 bases). This TCR was sampled from a male donor with ankylosing spondylitis. CDR3 loop: CASSYQGYEQYF. CDR3 DNA sequence: TGTGCCAGCAGTTACCAGGGGTACGAGCAGTACTTC.